Below, one TCR beta chain is given with its context. This sample stems from a study of regulatory T cells in long-lasting Graves disease. To make TCR beta libraries, researchers used iRepertoire HTBI primers and Arm-PCR of CDR3 regions. MiXCR, applied by TCRdb to the multiplex PCR reads, yields one record per CDR3 protein. The sample shows 650,000 to 700,000 distinct CDR3 sequences, 30% of them seen only once. The CDR3 length is 14 residues. V gave up 3 bases and J gave up 7 bases, with 10 bases separating them. Germline lookup yields CDR1 MDHEN and CDR2 SYDVKM. Sample time point: persistent/refractory GD, antithyroid drugs over 5 years with positive TRAb. PBMCs provided the RNA from which the TCR library was made.

This specimen was peripheral blood mononuclear cells (PBMCs), taken when the disease was refractory, from a patient treated with antithyroid drugs. The rearrangement links TRBV28 to TRBJ1-6; D possibly corresponds to TRBD1 (6 bases). The sequence came from a female donor with Graves disease. CDR3 loop: CASSFSRGNSPLHF. CDR3 nucleotides: TGTGCCAGCAGTTTTTCCAGGGGCAATTCACCCCTCCACTTT. Looking up the rest from reference TRBV28 and TRBJ1-6 gives the full variable domain: DVKVTQSSRYLVKRTGEKVFLECVQDMDHENMFWYRQDPGLGLRLIYFSYDVKMKEKGDIPEGYSVSREKKERFSLILESASTNQTSMYLCASSFSRGNSPLHFGNGTRLTVT.